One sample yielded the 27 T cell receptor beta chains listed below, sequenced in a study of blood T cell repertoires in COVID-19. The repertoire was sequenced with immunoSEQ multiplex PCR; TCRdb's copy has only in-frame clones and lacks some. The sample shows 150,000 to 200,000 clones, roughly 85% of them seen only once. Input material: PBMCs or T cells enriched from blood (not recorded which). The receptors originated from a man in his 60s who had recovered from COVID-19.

In DNA, the CDR3 is TGTGCCAGCAGCTTCCGGGACAGGGAAAAACTGTTTTTT. It codes for CASSFRDREKLFF. This chain connects TRBV28 to TRBJ1-4; 8 nucleotides agree with TRBD1. The CDR3 is made up of 13 amino acids. Germline CDR1 reads MDHEN; CDR2 reads SYDVKM. V trimming: 6 bases; J trimming: 8 bases; junction bases outside the gene matches: 5.

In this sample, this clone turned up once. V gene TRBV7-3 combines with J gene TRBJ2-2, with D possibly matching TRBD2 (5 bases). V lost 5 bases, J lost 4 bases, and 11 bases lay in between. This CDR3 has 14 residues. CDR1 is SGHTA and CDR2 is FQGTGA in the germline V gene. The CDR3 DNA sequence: TGTGCCAGCAGCCCAGACTATTCCACCGGGGAGCTGTTTTTT. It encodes CASSPDYSTGELFF.

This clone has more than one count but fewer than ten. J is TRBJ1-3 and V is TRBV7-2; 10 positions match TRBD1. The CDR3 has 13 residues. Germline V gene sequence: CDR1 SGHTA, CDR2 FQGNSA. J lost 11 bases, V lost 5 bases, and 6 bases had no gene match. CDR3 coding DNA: TGTGCCAGCAGCGCCGGGACAGGGGTCGCCATATATTTT. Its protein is CASSAGTGVAIYF.

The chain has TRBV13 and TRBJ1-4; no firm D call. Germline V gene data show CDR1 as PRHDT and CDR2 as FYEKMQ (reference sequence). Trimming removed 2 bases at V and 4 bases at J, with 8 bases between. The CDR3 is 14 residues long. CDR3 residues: CASSLRVGNEKLFF. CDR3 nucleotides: TGTGCCAGCAGCTTACGGGTGGGTAATGAAAAACTGTTTTTT.

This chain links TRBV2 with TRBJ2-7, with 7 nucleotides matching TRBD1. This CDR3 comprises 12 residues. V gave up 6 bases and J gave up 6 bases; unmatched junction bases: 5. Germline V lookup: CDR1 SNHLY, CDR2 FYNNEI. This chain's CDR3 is CASRGNRGEQYF. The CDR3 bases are TGTGCCAGCAGGGGAAACAGGGGCGAGCAGTACTTC.

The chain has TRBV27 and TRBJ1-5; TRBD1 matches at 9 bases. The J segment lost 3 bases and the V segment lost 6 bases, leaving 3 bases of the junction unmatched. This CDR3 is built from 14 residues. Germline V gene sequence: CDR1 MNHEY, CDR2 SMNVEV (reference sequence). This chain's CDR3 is CASSGTGSNQPQHF. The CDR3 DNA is TGTGCCAGCAGCGGGACAGGGTCCAATCAGCCCCAGCATTTT.

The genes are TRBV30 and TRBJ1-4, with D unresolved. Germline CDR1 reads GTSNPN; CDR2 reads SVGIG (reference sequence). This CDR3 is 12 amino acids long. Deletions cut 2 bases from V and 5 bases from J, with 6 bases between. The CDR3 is CAWSTENEKLFF. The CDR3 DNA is TGTGCCTGGAGTACTGAAAATGAAAAACTGTTTTTT.

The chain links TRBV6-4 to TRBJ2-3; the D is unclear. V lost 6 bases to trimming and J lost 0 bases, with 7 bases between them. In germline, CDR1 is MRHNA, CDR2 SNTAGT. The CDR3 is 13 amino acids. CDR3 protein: CASSLSSTDTQYF. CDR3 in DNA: TGTGCCAGCAGCCTGTCTAGCACAGATACGCAGTATTTT.

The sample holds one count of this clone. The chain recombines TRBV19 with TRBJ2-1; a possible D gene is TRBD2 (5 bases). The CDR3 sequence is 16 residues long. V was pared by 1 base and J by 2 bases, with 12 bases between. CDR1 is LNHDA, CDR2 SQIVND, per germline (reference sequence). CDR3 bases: TGTGCCAGTAGTATAGCTCGCGGGCTCGCCTACAATGAGCAGTTCTTC. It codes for CASSIARGLAYNEQFF.

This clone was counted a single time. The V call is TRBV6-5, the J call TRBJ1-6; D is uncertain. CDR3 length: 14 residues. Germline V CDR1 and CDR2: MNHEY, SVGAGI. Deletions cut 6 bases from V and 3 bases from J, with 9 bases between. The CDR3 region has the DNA TGTGCCAGCAGAACAGATAACTATAATTCACCCCTCCACTTT. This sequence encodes CASRTDNYNSPLHF.

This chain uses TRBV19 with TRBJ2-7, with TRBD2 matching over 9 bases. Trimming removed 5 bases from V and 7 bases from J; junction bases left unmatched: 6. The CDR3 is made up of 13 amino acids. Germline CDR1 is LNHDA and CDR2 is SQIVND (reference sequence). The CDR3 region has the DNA TGTGCCAGTAGTTCGGGACTAGCAGGGGAGCAGTACTTC. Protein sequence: CASSSGLAGEQYF.

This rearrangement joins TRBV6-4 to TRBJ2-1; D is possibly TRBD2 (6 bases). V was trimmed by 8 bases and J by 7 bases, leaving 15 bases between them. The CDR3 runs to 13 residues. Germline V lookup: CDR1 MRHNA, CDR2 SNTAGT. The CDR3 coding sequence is TGTGCCAGCGCGGAGGGAACCGGTAATGAGCAGTTCTTC. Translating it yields CASAEGTGNEQFF.

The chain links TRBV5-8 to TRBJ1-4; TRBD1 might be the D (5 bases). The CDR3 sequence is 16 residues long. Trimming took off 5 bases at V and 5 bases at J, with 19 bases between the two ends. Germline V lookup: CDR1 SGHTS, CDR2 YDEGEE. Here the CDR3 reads CASSQGHLTLNEKLFF. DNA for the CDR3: TGTGCCAGCAGTCAAGGACACCTCACCCTAAATGAAAAACTGTTTTTT.

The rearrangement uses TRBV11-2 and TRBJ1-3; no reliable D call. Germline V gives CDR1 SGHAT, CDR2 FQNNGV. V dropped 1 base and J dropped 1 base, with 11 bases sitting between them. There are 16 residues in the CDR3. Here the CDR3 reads CASSLVMDFSGNTIYF. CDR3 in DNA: TGTGCCAGCAGCTTAGTGATGGACTTTTCTGGAAACACCATATATTTT.

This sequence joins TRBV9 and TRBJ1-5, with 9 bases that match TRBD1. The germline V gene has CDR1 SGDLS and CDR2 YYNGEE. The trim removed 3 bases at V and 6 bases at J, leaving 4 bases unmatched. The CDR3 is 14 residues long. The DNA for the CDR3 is TGTGCCAGCAGCGGGACAGGGGCGGTTCAGCCCCAGCATTTT. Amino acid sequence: CASSGTGAVQPQHF.

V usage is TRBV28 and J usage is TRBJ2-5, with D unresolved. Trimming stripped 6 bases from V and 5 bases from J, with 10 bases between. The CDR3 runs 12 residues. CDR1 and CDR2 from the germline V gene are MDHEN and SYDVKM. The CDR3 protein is CASRADLETQYF. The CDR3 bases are TGTGCCAGCAGAGCCGATCTTGAGACCCAGTACTTC.

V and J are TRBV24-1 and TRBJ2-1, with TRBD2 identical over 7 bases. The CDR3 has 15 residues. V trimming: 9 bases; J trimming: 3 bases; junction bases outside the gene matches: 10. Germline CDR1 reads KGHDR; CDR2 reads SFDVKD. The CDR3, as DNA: TGTGCCACCGGGGGGGTGCGGAATAACTACAATGAGCAGTTCTTC. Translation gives CATGGVRNNYNEQFF.

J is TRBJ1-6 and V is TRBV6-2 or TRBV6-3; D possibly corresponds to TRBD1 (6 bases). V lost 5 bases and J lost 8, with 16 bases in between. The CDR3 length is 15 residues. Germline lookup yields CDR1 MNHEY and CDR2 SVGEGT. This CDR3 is CASSEGHLTDSPLHF. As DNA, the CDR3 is TGTGCCAGCAGTGAGGGACATCTAACAGATTCACCCCTCCACTTT.

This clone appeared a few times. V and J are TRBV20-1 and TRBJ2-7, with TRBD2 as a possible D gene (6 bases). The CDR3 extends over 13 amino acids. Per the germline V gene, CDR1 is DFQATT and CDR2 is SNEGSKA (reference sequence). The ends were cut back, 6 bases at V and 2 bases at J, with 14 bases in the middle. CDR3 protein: CSASLGGPYEQYF. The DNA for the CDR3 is TGCAGTGCCAGTTTAGGAGGGCCCTACGAGCAGTACTTC.

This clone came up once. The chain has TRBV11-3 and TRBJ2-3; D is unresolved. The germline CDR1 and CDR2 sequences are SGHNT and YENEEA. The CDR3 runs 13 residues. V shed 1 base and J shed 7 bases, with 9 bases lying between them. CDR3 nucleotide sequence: TGTGCCAGCAGCTTAGCCCCCCAAAATACGCAGTATTTT. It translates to CASSLAPQNTQYF.

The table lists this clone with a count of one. CDR3 sequence (DNA): TGTGCCAGCAGCCCCGGGGGGGCACTTAGAACAGATACGCAGTATTTT. It is translated as CASSPGGALRTDTQYF. The rearrangement joins TRBV3-1 (or the pseudogene TRBV3-2) to TRBJ2-3, with 8 bases matching TRBD2. Germline V CDR1 and CDR2: LGHDT, YNNKEL (reference sequence). V trimming: 4 bases; J trimming: 3 bases; junction bases outside the gene matches: 9. This CDR3 is 16 amino acids long.

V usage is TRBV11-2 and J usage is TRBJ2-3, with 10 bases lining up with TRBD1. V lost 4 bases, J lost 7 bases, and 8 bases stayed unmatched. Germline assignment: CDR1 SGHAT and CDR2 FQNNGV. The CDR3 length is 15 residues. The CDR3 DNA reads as TGTGCCAGCAGCTCCCCCGGGACAGGGGAAAATACGCAGTATTTT. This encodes CASSSPGTGENTQYF.

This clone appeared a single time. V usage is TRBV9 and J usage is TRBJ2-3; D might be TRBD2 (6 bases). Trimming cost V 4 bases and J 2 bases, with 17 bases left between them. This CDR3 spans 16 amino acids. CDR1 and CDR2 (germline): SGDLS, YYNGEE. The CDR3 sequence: CASSLTPGLYTDTQYF. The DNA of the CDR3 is TGTGCCAGCAGCCTGACCCCGGGACTCTACACAGATACGCAGTATTTT. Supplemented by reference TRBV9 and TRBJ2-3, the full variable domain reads DSGVTQTPKHLITATGQRVTLRCSPRSGDLSVYWYQQSLDQGLQFLIQYYNGEERAKGNILERFSAQQFPDLHSELNLSSLELGDSALYFCASSLTPGLYTDTQYFGPGTRLTVL.

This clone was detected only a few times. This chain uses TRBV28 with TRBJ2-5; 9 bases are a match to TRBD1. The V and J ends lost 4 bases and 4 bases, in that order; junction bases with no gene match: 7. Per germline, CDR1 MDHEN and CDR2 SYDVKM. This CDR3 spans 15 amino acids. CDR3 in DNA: TGTGCCAGCAGTTCGCCGGGACAGGGAAGAGAGACCCAGTACTTC. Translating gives CASSSPGQGRETQYF.

The CDR3 loop reads CASSQGDRAVQETQYF. As DNA, the CDR3 is TGTGCCAGCAGCCAGGGGGACAGGGCCGTCCAAGAGACCCAGTACTTC. This rearrangement joins TRBV4-2 to TRBJ2-5; TRBD1 aligns across 9 bases. This CDR3 region has 16 residues. The germline V gene has CDR1 LGHNA and CDR2 YNFKEQ. V shed 3 bases, J shed 1 base, and the junction held 6 bases outside the gene matches.

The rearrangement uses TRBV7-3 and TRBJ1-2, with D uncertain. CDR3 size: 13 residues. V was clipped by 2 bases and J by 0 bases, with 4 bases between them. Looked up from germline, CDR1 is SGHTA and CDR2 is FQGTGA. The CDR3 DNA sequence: TGTGCCAGCAGCTTAGAGGCTAACTATGGCTACACCTTC. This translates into CASSLEANYGYTF.

The CDR3 region has the DNA TGCGCCAGCAGCTTGGCTTTTCCGGGACAGGGAGACATTCAGTACTTC. Translated, it gives CASSLAFPGQGDIQYF. The chain employs TRBV5-1 and TRBJ2-4; the match to TRBD1 covers 9 bases. Trimming removed 0 bases from V and 8 bases from J; junction bases left unmatched: 9. Germline V gene lookup returns CDR1 SGHRS and CDR2 YFSETQ. The CDR3 is 16 amino acids.